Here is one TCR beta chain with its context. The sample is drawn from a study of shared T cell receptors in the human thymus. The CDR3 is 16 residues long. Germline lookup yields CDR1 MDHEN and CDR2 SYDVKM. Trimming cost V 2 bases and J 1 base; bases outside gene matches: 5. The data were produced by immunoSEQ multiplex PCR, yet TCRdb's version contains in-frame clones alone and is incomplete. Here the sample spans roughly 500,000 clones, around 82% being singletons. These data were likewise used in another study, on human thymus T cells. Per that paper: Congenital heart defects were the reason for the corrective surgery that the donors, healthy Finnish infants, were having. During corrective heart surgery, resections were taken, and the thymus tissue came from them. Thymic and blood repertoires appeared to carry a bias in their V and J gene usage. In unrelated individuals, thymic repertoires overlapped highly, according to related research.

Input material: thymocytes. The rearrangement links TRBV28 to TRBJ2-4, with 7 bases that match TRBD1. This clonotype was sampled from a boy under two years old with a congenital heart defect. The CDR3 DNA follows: TGTGCCAGCAGTTTAGTCACAGGGGTGGCCAAAAACATTCAGTACTTC. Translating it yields CASSLVTGVAKNIQYF.